This record concerns one TCR beta chain sequence. The antigen is not known. The data originate from a study of CD8+ T cells in alopecia areata. Study observations and caveats: Mice showed clearer TCR sharing than patients did, a gap that was possibly HLA-related.

cDNA reverse transcribed from extracted RNA served as the sequencing template. Measured with immunoSEQ multiplex PCR; TCRdb has only the in-frame clones, and not every one. The sample has around 120,000 clones; more than 30% are singletons. Germline lookup yields CDR1 SGHAT and CDR2 FQNNGV. V was shortened by 5 bases and J by 1 base, with 9 bases between the two germline ends. The CDR3 spans 14 residues. Sample: CD4+ T cells sorted from blood. The source of this sequence is a human donor with alopecia areata. The V and J genes are TRBV11-2 and TRBJ2-1; TRBD2 might be the D (6 bases). Here the CDR3 reads CASSASGSYNEQFF. The DNA of the CDR3 is TGTGCCAGCAGCGCCAGCGGGTCCTACAATGAGCAGTTCTTC.